These T cell receptor beta chains were read from a single sample in a study of spatial heterogeneity in lung cancer. TCRdb reanalysed the 5' RACE reads using MiXCR and keeps one entry per CDR3 protein. The sample has about 10,000 distinct CDR3 sequences, roughly 6% seen once. The specimen was PBMCs, collected at surgery. These TCRs come from a male donor with early-stage non-small cell lung cancer. Both conserved end residues are part of each CDR3. The order of the fields is V gene, clone size, CDR3 length, J gene, D gene, CDR3 protein, CDR3 DNA. The D gene is left open where the match is weak. Clone size appears in some rows only: once, few, many, or a class for an expanded clone.

>TRBV11-2|-|12|TRBJ1-2|-
CASSLEGDGYTF
TGTGCCAGCAGCTTAGAAGGGGATGGCTACACCTTC
>TRBV23-1|many|20|TRBJ2-1|TRBD2
CASSPARPLAGGLRVNEQFF
TGCGCCAGCAGTCCCGCCCGGCCACTAGCGGGAGGGCTGAGGGTCAATGAGCAGTTCTTC
>TRBV7-9|many|14|TRBJ2-7|-
CASSLTQDSYEQYF
TGTGCCAGCAGCCTCACACAGGACTCCTACGAGCAGTACTTC
>TRBV29-1|many|12|TRBJ1-2|-
CSVDPGSDGYTF
TGCAGCGTTGACCCCGGGTCAGATGGCTACACCTTC
>TRBV29-1|medium-sized|15|TRBJ1-1|-
CSVVRGGRSQLGAFF
TGCAGCGTTGTTCGAGGAGGACGGTCCCAGCTGGGAGCTTTCTTT
>TRBV29-1|many|13|TRBJ1-4|TRBD1
CSVETGGNEKLFF
TGCAGCGTTGAGACAGGGGGCAATGAAAAACTGTTTTTT
>TRBV28|many|14|TRBJ2-7|-
CASSFRGAAYEQYF
TGTGCCAGCAGTTTCCGGGGGGCCGCCTACGAGCAGTACTTC
>TRBV6-2/TRBV6-3|many|14|TRBJ2-7|-
CASSKDSVSYEQYF
TGTGCCAGCTCAAAAGACAGCGTCTCCTACGAGCAGTACTTC
>TRBV28|many|13|TRBJ1-1|-
CASSLVRNTEAFF
TGTGCCAGCAGCCTGGTCCGGAACACTGAAGCTTTCTTT
>TRBV6-2/TRBV6-3|-|11|TRBJ2-7|-
CASSYRESKYF
TGTGCCAGCAGTTATCGCGAGTCCAAGTACTTC
>TRBV28|-|15|TRBJ1-5|-
CASSLSDRKNQPQHF
TGTGCCAGCAGTTTATCCGACAGGAAAAATCAGCCCCAGCATTTT
>TRBV9|medium-sized|14|TRBJ1-1|-
CASSEGHTNTEAFF
TGTGCCAGCAGCGAGGGACACACAAACACTGAAGCTTTCTTT
>TRBV7-7|medium-sized|13|TRBJ2-5|-
CASSPGTLRTQYF
TGTGCTAGCAGCCCCGGGACCCTACGGACCCAGTACTTC
>TRBV5-1|many|14|TRBJ2-7|-
CASSSLTSSYEQYF
TGCGCCAGCAGCTCGCTTACCTCCTCCTACGAGCAGTACTTC
>TRBV20-1|many|11|TRBJ2-7|-
CSTGRGYEQYF
TGCAGTACCGGTCGGGGCTACGAGCAGTACTTC
>TRBV23-1|many|14|TRBJ2-5|TRBD1
CASVDRGTYGTQYF
TGCGCCAGCGTGGACAGGGGCACTTACGGGACCCAGTACTTC
>TRBV28|-|13|TRBJ2-3|-
CASSFGNTDTQYF
TGTGCCAGCAGTTTCGGGAACACAGATACGCAGTATTTT
>TRBV7-2|-|14|TRBJ1-1|-
CASSLSRTAGEAFF
TGTGCCAGCAGCTTATCCAGGACGGCCGGCGAAGCTTTCTTT
>TRBV20-1|few|15|TRBJ2-2|TRBD1
CSARRRDRVTGELFF
TGCAGTGCTAGACGCCGGGACAGGGTCACCGGGGAGCTGTTTTTT
>TRBV7-4|-|14|TRBJ2-1|-
CASSPGDHSNEQFF
TGTGCCAGCAGCCCGGGGGACCACAGCAATGAGCAGTTCTTC
>TRBV29-1|many|14|TRBJ2-2|TRBD2
CSVGAGEFTGELFF
TGCAGCGTTGGAGCGGGGGAGTTCACCGGGGAGCTGTTTTTT
>TRBV30|many|14|TRBJ2-7|-
CASGLAGRGYEQYF
TGTGCCTCGGGGTTAGCTGGGAGAGGGTACGAGCAGTACTTC
>TRBV6-2/TRBV6-3|many|14|TRBJ2-7|TRBD2
CASSLPAGMYEQYF
TGTGCCAGCAGTCTACCAGCGGGGATGTACGAGCAGTACTTC
>TRBV9|many|14|TRBJ2-7|-
CASSAGSQTYEQYF
TGTGCCAGCAGCGCCGGGAGTCAGACCTACGAGCAGTACTTC
>TRBV24-1|many|17|TRBJ2-1|TRBD2
CATSDSRGLAAYNEQFF
TGTGCCACCAGTGATTCGCGGGGACTAGCGGCCTACAATGAGCAGTTCTTC
>TRBV5-1|medium-sized|13|TRBJ2-7|TRBD1
CARNHRGRHEQYF
TGCGCCAGGAACCACAGGGGGCGCCACGAGCAGTACTTC
>TRBV11-2|many|16|TRBJ2-3|-
CASSLAGGIGTDTQYF
TGTGCCAGCAGCTTAGCTGGCGGGATTGGCACAGATACGCAGTATTTT
>TRBV5-1|few|14|TRBJ2-1|-
CASSSTGSENEQFF
TGCGCCAGCAGCTCCACAGGGAGTGAGAATGAGCAGTTCTTC
>TRBV29-1|many|12|TRBJ2-7|TRBD1
CSVGTGAKEQYF
TGCAGCGTTGGGACAGGGGCAAAAGAGCAGTACTTC
>TRBV28|many|18|TRBJ1-3|TRBD1
CASSFGPGQGFFRDTIYF
TGTGCCAGCAGTTTCGGTCCGGGACAGGGCTTTTTTCGGGACACCATATATTTT
>TRBV30|many|16|TRBJ1-1|-
CAWSVHVPEGDTEAFF
TGTGCCTGGAGTGTACACGTCCCGGAAGGGGACACTGAAGCTTTCTTT
>TRBV7-2|many|15|TRBJ2-1|-
CASSLARRGRDEQFF
TGTGCCAGCAGCTTAGCGAGGCGGGGTAGGGATGAGCAGTTCTTC
>TRBV7-2|-|15|TRBJ2-5|-
CASSLTRVWQETQYF
TGTGCCAGCAGCTTGACGAGGGTCTGGCAAGAGACCCAGTACTTC
>TRBV20-1|many|14|TRBJ1-1|-
CSANDPGRNTEAFF
TGCAGTGCTAACGACCCGGGGCGTAACACTGAAGCTTTCTTT
>TRBV7-2|-|15|TRBJ1-1|TRBD1
CASSASGTVNTEAFF
TGTGCCAGCAGCGCTTCCGGGACAGTAAACACTGAAGCTTTCTTT
>TRBV28|many|12|TRBJ2-3|-
CASAGGVDTQYF
TGTGCCAGTGCGGGCGGGGTAGATACGCAGTATTTT
>TRBV7-2|many|16|TRBJ1-5|-
CASSPHRGPPNQPQHF
TGTGCCAGCAGCCCTCACCGAGGGCCACCTAATCAGCCCCAGCATTTT
>TRBV29-1|many|13|TRBJ2-7|TRBD2
CSAASGRAVEQYF
TGCAGCGCTGCTAGCGGGAGGGCCGTCGAGCAGTACTTC
>TRBV28|medium-sized|13|TRBJ2-3|-
CASSSGGTDTQYF
TGTGCCAGCAGTTCCGGCGGCACAGATACGCAGTATTTT
>TRBV5-1|-|14|TRBJ2-7|TRBD2
CASSTDPGLASQYF
TGCGCCAGCAGCACTGATCCGGGACTAGCGTCGCAGTACTTC
>TRBV20-1|many|13|TRBJ2-3|-
CSARDLPGDTQYF
TGCAGTGCTAGAGATCTCCCCGGAGATACGCAGTATTTT
>TRBV20-1|many|15|TRBJ1-5|-
CSASSVQETNQPQHF
TGCAGTGCTAGTAGCGTACAGGAGACCAATCAGCCCCAGCATTTT
>TRBV29-1|medium-sized|13|TRBJ2-3|-
CSATRQGGDTQYF
TGCAGCGCAACCCGACAGGGAGGAGATACGCAGTATTTT
>TRBV29-1|medium-sized|14|TRBJ2-4|-
CSVRTRLAKNIQYF
TGCAGCGTGAGGACTCGGCTAGCCAAAAACATTCAGTACTTC
>TRBV29-1|many|11|TRBJ2-1|-
CSAYRGNEQFF
TGCAGCGCGTACCGGGGCAATGAGCAGTTCTTC
>TRBV12-3/TRBV12-4|many|14|TRBJ2-7|TRBD2
CASSSVAGEYEQYF
TGTGCCAGCAGTTCCGTAGCGGGAGAGTACGAGCAGTACTTC
>TRBV7-3|-|15|TRBJ2-2|-
CASSLVGPNTGELFF
TGTGCCAGCAGCTTAGTAGGCCCGAACACCGGGGAGCTGTTTTTT
>TRBV20-1|many|15|TRBJ2-7|TRBD2
CSATVPTSGSYEQYF
TGCAGTGCAACCGTCCCGACTAGCGGGAGTTACGAGCAGTACTTC
>TRBV3-1|medium-sized|12|TRBJ2-2|-
CASSPSTRALFF
TGTGCCAGCAGCCCCTCCACCCGGGCGCTGTTTTTT
>TRBV7-2|-|15|TRBJ2-1|TRBD1
CASSVDRGRHNEQFF
TGTGCCAGCAGCGTCGACAGGGGGCGCCACAATGAGCAGTTCTTC
>TRBV2|many|13|TRBJ2-5|-
CATLRGGQETQYF
TGTGCCACCTTAAGGGGTGGCCAAGAGACCCAGTACTTC